This T cell receptor (beta chain) was retrieved from a study of T cell responses to AZD1222 COVID-19 vaccine. Whole-study findings and limits: Sampling that yielded the repertoires occurred only after the peak T cell response.

As for this clone: Its matching antigen is unknown.

Trimming pared 3 bases from V and 4 bases from J, leaving 10 bases between. The CDR3 is made up of 13 amino acids. The method was immunoSEQ multiplex PCR; TCRdb's version includes in-frame clones alone and lacks a portion of them. The sample shows 150,000 to 200,000 clones, 85% to 95% of them seen only once. The rearrangement links TRBV12-3 or TRBV12-4 to TRBJ2-7, with D hard to call. The clonotype originates from an adult in good health. The source material was peripheral blood, sampled on day 0 of AZD1222 vaccination. The CDR3 nucleotides read TGTGCCAGCAGTTTCGGGTGGTCGTACGAGCAGTACTTC. This codes for CASSFGWSYEQYF.